The TCR beta chain under discussion was sequenced for a study of blood T cell repertoires in COVID-19. Original handling: Amplification of reference gene primers was used by the study to estimate nucleated cell counts. Sequencing was performed with immunoSEQ multiplex PCR; in TCRdb, only in-frame clones are kept and a portion is missing. The V and J calls and clone size come from that table; D and trimming were worked out from the DNA. The data hold approximately 99,000 clones, with around 64% observed a single time. Sequenced sample: peripheral blood. The clonotype was recovered from a woman in her 40s with acute or convalescent COVID-19.

The CDR3 is CASSPRTGTQYEQYF. In DNA form, the CDR3 reads TGTGCCAGCAGCCCTCGGACAGGGACCCAGTACGAGCAGTACTTC. The chain employs TRBV3-1 (or the pseudogene TRBV3-2) and TRBJ2-7, with 8 bases identical to TRBD1. Unmatched junction bases numbered 9, after V lost 4 bases and J lost 4 bases. This CDR3 spans 15 amino acids. Germline V CDR1 and CDR2: LGHDT, YNNKEL (reference sequence).